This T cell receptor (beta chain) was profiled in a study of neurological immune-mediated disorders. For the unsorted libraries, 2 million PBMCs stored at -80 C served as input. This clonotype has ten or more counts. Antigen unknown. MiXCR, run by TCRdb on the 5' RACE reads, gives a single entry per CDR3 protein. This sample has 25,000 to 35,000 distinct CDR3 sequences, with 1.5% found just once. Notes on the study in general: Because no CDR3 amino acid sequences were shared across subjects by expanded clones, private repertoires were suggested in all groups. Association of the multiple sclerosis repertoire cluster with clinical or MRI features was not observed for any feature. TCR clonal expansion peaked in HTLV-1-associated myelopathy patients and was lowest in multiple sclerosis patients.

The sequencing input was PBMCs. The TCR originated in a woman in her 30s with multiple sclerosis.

The CDR3 DNA reads as TGTGCCAGCTCACCGGGGTCCGCGTGGCAGTACTTC. It is translated as CASSPGSAWQYF. The chain combines TRBV18 with TRBJ2-7, with no clear D. Germline CDR1 KGHSH, CDR2 LQKENI. The CDR3 contains 12 residues. The V gene lost 3 bases and the J gene lost 9 bases, with 12 bases spanning the gap.